In this sample, the clone carrying this T cell receptor (beta chain) turned up a few times. Its antigen is unidentified. TCRdb reprocessed the reads via MiXCR and lists one record per CDR3 protein. Among tens of thousands of distinct CDR3 sequences listed, over 15% were seen once. These data originate in a study of T cell repertoires in cytomegalovirus infection. Across the whole study: In public TCR beta signatures, there were indications of both CMV infection and matching HLA type. Study results and caveats: What dominated the ex vivo response were HLA-C-restricted CMV-specific TCR beta clonotypes.

The CDR3 length is 17 residues. The V gene's germline CDR1 is MNHNY and CDR2 SVGAGI (reference sequence). The V segment lost 3 bases and the J segment 4 bases; nucleotides outside the gene matches: 10. This sequence was found in a human donor in good health (CMV status not recorded). Some clones in this sample may be carry-over from other donors' samples. The chain joins TRBV6-6 to TRBJ1-4, with TRBD1 matching 8 bases. Sequencing used CD8+ T cells from cultured PBMCs, obtained from culture after CMV antigen stimulation. CDR3 DNA: TGTGCCAGCAGTTATCCGGACAGGGCGTTCTTTAATGAAAAACTGTTTTTT. It encodes CASSYPDRAFFNEKLFF.